Reported below is one T cell receptor beta chain. The antigen remains unidentified. This sample was included in a study of T-cell memory formation after mild COVID-19. Across the study: For the most part, TCR clusters were specific to one donor. Findings of the study overall: Balance between CD4 and CD8 was seen in clones contracting day 15 to 85, and a CD4+ lean was seen in later expanders. Researchers could not confirm that second-wave clones peaking on day 37 targeted SARS-CoV-2.

Libraries for TCRalpha and TCRbeta carried sample barcodes and unique molecular identifiers via 5'RACE. Via MiXCR, TCRdb re-called the 5' RACE reads, giving one row per CDR3 protein. The sample consists of 120,000 to 150,000 distinct CDR3 sequences, approximately 6% of them appearing once. This receptor was identified in an adult woman who had mild COVID-19 (a few samples of this study predate the infection). Cell type and time point are not known. Sequencing was performed on PBMCs or a T cell subset sorted from them (not recorded which).

The CDR3 is CASSQKQGLNEKLFF. CDR3 sequence (DNA): TGCGCCAGCAGCCAAAAACAGGGTCTTAATGAAAAACTGTTTTTT. V is TRBV4-3 and J is TRBJ1-4, with D perhaps TRBD1 (6 bases). CDR1 and CDR2 from the germline V gene are LGHNA and YSLEER. Trimming removed 2 bases at V and 4 bases at J, with 11 bases between. There are 15 residues in the CDR3.